This is a list of T cell receptor beta chains from one sample in a study of shared clonotypes between healthy human individuals. Profiled with immunoSEQ multiplex PCR; TCRdb holds only in-frame clones, not every one. The sample holds about 1.1 million clones, 78% seen once. Sequencing was performed on memory CD4+ T cells from PBMCs. The receptors originated from a man in his late teens or twenties in good health. Some clones in this sample may be carry-over from other donors' samples. The CDR3 runs from the conserved cysteine through the conserved F or W. The D gene is left open where the match is weak. Clone size is stated in some rows and not others, as once, few, many or a class when expanded.

>.|.|14|TRBJ1-2|TRBV6-5
CASRPGPSGYGYTF
TGTGCCAGCAGGCCTGGACCCTCTGGCTATGGCTACACCTTC
>few|.|12|TRBJ1-5|TRBV28
CASSSPNQPQHF
TGTGCCAGCAGTTCCCCCAATCAGCCCCAGCATTTT
>.|.|16|TRBJ1-2|TRBV5-4
CASKGIRGSINYGYTF
TGTGCCAGCAAGGGTATTCGGGGGTCAATCAACTATGGCTACACCTTC
>.|TRBD2|14|TRBJ2-7|TRBV2
CASNELAGVSEQYF
TGTGCCAGCAACGAACTAGCGGGAGTGTCCGAGCAGTACTTC
>.|.|17|TRBJ1-4|TRBV9
CASSESRTAATNEKLFF
TGTGCCAGCAGCGAAAGTCGTACAGCCGCAACTAATGAAAAACTGTTTTTT
>.|.|16|TRBJ2-2|TRBV7-2
CASSLDPPKNTGELFF
TGTGCCAGCAGCCTTGACCCGCCTAAGAACACCGGGGAGCTGTTTTTT
>.|TRBD2|12|TRBJ2-3|TRBV5-1
CASSRLADTQYF
TGCGCCAGCAGCCGACTAGCGGACACGCAGTATTTT
>.|.|15|TRBJ2-7|TRBV2
CASSYGHKKTYEQYF
TGTGCCAGCAGTTATGGACACAAGAAAACCTACGAGCAGTACTTC
>.|.|14|TRBJ2-5|TRBV7-9
CASSLVADQETQYF
TGTGCCAGCAGCTTAGTTGCGGACCAAGAGACCCAGTACTTC
>.|.|16|TRBJ2-3|TRBV5-1
CASSPLTSSGTDTQYF
TGCGCCAGCAGCCCCTTAACGTCGTCTGGCACAGATACGCAGTATTTT
>.|.|14|TRBJ2-1|TRBV29-1
CSVGRDTSYNEQFF
TGCAGCGTTGGTCGGGACACCTCCTACAATGAGCAGTTCTTC
>.|TRBD2|16|TRBJ2-1|TRBV7-2
CASSATSSGRTYEQFF
TGTGCCAGCAGCGCTACATCTAGCGGGAGAACATATGAGCAGTTCTTC
>few|.|12|TRBJ2-2|TRBV11-2
CASSLVVGELFF
TGTGCCAGCAGCTTAGTCGTCGGGGAGCTGTTTTTT
>.|.|13|TRBJ1-1|TRBV18
CASSLSQGFEAFF
TGTGCCAGCTCACTATCTCAGGGGTTTGAAGCTTTCTTT
>.|TRBD2|13|TRBJ2-1|TRBV7-8
CASSLGGSGEQFF
TGTGCCAGCAGCTTAGGCGGGAGTGGTGAGCAGTTCTTC
>.|.|11|TRBJ1-1|TRBV7-2
CASSSPTEAFF
TGTGCCAGCAGCTCACCAACTGAAGCTTTCTTT